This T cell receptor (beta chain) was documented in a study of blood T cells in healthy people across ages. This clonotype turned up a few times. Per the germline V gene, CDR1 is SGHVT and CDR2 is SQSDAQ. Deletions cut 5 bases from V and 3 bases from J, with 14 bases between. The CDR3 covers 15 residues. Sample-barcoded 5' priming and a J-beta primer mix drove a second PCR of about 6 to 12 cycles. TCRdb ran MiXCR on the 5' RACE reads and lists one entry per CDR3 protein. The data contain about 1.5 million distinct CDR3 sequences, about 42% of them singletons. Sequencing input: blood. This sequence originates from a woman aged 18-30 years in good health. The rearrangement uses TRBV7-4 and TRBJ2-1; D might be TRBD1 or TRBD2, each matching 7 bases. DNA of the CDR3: TGTGCCAGCAGCCAGGGGGGGCAAGTCTACAATGAGCAGTTCTTC. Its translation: CASSQGGQVYNEQFF.